These 8 T cell receptor beta chains were all obtained from the same sample, sequenced in a study of CD8+CD57+ T cells in acquired aplastic anemia. Selection for sequencing was limited to patients who had shown CD8+CD57+ cell expansion by flow cytometry. Genomic DNA served as template for TCR beta VDJ and CDR3 profiling. TCRdb re-called the reads with MiXCR, one entry per CDR3 protein. The profile covers hundreds of thousands of distinct CDR3 sequences, with 56% appearing a single time and around 1.3% taken by the ten largest. Sequencing was done on a sample of sorted CD4+, CD8+, or CD8+CD57+ T cells (not recorded which) from PBMCs. These receptor sequences come from a human donor with aplastic anemia.

In DNA, the CDR3 is TGTGCCAGCAGCCAAGGAGGGGGCAAGGGTGAGCAGTACTTC. Protein product: CASSQGGGKGEQYF. The chain is built from TRBV3-1 and TRBJ2-7; 7 nucleotides agree with TRBD1. The CDR3 runs to 14 residues. The V gene's germline CDR1 is LGHDT and CDR2 YNNKEL (reference sequence). V was pared by 1 base and J by 7 bases, with 7 bases of the junction left unmatched.

This clonotype was seen only a few times. The CDR3 loop reads CASSTHSSGSGETQYF. CDR3 in DNA: TGTGCCAGCAGCACACATTCTAGCGGGAGTGGGGAGACCCAGTACTTC. This rearrangement joins TRBV7-2 to TRBJ2-5, with 10 bases matching TRBD2. The CDR3 runs 16 residues. After removal of 5 bases from V and 5 bases from J, the junction contained 11 bases not matched to a gene. CDR1 is SGHTA, CDR2 FQGNSA, per germline.

The chain recombines TRBV2 with TRBJ2-7, with 7 bases identical to TRBD2. V was clipped by 7 bases and J by 2 bases; unmatched bases: 5. In germline, CDR1 is SNHLY, CDR2 FYNNEI. The CDR3 contains 13 residues. CDR3 nucleotide sequence: TGTGCCAGCAAGATGGGGGGGACCTACGAGCAGTACTTC. Its translation is CASKMGGTYEQYF.

Note on this clonotype: At one end, the junction sequence differs from germline, possibly due to a read error. The chain links TRBV19 to TRBJ2-5; D ambiguous. The CDR3 sequence is 12 residues long. Per germline, CDR1 LNHDA and CDR2 SQIVND (reference sequence). This CDR3 reads CACSMVQETQYF. For the CDR3, the DNA is TGTGCCTGTAGTATGGTGCAAGAGACCCAGTACTTC.

The chain combines TRBV7-8 with TRBJ2-7; 8 nucleotides match TRBD1. The CDR3 is 16 residues long. V gave up 0 bases and J gave up 6 bases; unmatched junction bases: 10. Per the germline V gene, CDR1 is SGHVS and CDR2 is FQNEAQ. The chain's CDR3 is CASSLANPGQGGEQYF. The CDR3 DNA reads as TGTGCCAGCAGCTTAGCTAACCCCGGACAGGGTGGCGAGCAGTACTTC.

The genes are TRBV29-1 and TRBJ2-7; no clear D gene. Germline V gene sequence: CDR1 SQVTM, CDR2 ANQGSEA. The CDR3 loop spans 12 amino acids. V shed 6 bases and J shed 4 bases, with 13 bases lying between them. CDR3 in DNA: TGCAGCGTCGCCAAGGGTCCTTACGAGCAGTACTTC. Translating gives CSVAKGPYEQYF.

This chain connects TRBV7-8 to TRBJ2-1; D is unresolved. The CDR3 covers 15 residues. Looked up from germline, CDR1 is SGHVS and CDR2 is FQNEAQ. V shed 5 bases and J shed 8 bases, with 19 bases lying between them. This chain's CDR3 is CASSRTERANYEQFF. CDR3 DNA: TGTGCCAGCAGCAGGACGGAGCGAGCTAACTATGAGCAGTTCTTC. Together with reference TRBV7-8 and TRBJ2-1, the CDR3 gives the full variable domain: GAGVSQSPRYKVAKRGQDVALRCDPISGHVSLFWYQQALGQGPEFLTYFQNEAQLDKSGLPSDRFFAERPEGSVSTLKIQRTQQEDSAVYLCASSRTERANYEQFFGPGTRLTVL.

The V and J genes are TRBV20-1 and TRBJ1-2; 9 bases line up with TRBD1. The V gene end was trimmed by 1 base and the J gene end by 2 bases; junction bases not matched to a gene: 5. Germline loops: CDR1 DFQATT, CDR2 SNEGSKA (reference sequence). The CDR3 is made up of 15 amino acids. As DNA, the CDR3 is TGCAGTGCTAGAGGGGGACAGGGTATGAACTATGGCTACACCTTC. As protein: CSARGGQGMNYGYTF.